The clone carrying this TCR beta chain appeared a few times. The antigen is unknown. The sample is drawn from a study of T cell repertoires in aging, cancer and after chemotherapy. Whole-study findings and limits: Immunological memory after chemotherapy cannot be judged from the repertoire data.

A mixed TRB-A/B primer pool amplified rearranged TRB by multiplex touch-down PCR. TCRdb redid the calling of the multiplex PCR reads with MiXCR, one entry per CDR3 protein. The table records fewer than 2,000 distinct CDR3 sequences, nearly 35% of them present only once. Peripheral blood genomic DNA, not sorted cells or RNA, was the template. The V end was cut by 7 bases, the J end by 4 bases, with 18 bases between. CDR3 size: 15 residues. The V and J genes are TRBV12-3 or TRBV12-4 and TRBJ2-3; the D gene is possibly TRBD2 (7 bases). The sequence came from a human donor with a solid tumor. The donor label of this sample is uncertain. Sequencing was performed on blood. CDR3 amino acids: CASKIIGGPADTQYF. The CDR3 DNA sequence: TGTGCCAGCAAGATCATCGGGGGGCCCGCAGATACGCAGTATTTT.